This entry lists 10 T cell receptor beta chains sequenced from one sample in a study of blood T cell repertoires in COVID-19 (dated by TCRdb to 2019 to 2021). The library was obtained by the immunoSEQ multiplex PCR assay. TCRdb stores this immuneACCESS table with in-frame sequences only. Part of the clones is absent; in the studies checked, under half of the shortfall reflects unresolved V genes, and no reason is known for the rest. The sample table shows about 160,000 clones, and approximately 82% are seen once. More than 6% of the sample belongs to the ten largest clones. The sample consisted of peripheral blood. These receptors were obtained from a woman aged 40 to 50 with COVID-19, enrolled during active disease.

J is TRBJ2-1 and V is TRBV6-6; TRBD2 agrees at 12 bases. Trimming removed 5 bases from V and 3 bases from J; junction bases left unmatched: 5. Germline V gives CDR1 MNHNY, CDR2 SVGAGI (reference sequence). The CDR3 length is 16 residues. Written as DNA, the CDR3 is TGTGCCAGCAGTCGACTAGCGGGGGACCTCTACAATGAGCAGTTCTTC. Translating gives CASSRLAGDLYNEQFF.

The chain links TRBV21-1 to TRBJ1-1; the D segment call TRBD1 is taken from the table without a DNA check. TRBV21-1 is noted as a pseudogene. The CDR3 is 18 amino acids. Here the CDR3 reads CASSPQRVGQPMNTEAFF. CDR3 nucleotide sequence: TGTGCCAGCAGCCCACAAAGAGTAGGACAGCCGATGAACACTGAAGCTTTCTTT.

V is TRBV14 and J is TRBJ2-3, with TRBD2 matching 10 bases. Germline CDR1 is SGHDN and CDR2 is FVKESK. The CDR3 length is 17 residues. Trimming removed 0 bases from V and 1 base from J; junction bases left unmatched: 4. CDR3 sequence (DNA): TGTGCCAGCAGCCAAGACTCCGGGACTAGCGGCACAGATACGCAGTATTTT. Its translation is CASSQDSGTSGTDTQYF.

The CDR3 bases are TGTGCCAGCAGCCCGCAGCGGGCGACCTACAATGAGCAGTTCTTC. This codes for CASSPQRATYNEQFF. The gene calls are TRBV3-1 (or the pseudogene TRBV3-2) and TRBJ2-1, with a weak D call TRBD2 (6 bases). Looked up from germline, CDR1 is LGHDT and CDR2 is YNNKEL (reference sequence). Deletions cut 4 bases from V and 2 bases from J, with 12 bases between. The CDR3 consists of 15 residues.

This clone has more than one count but fewer than ten. The gene calls are TRBV30 and TRBJ2-7; possibly TRBD1 for D (5 bases). Germline values: CDR1 GTSNPN, CDR2 SVGIG (reference sequence). With 1 base removed from V and 0 bases from J, the gap between germline ends came to 10 bases. The CDR3 is 14 amino acids. For the CDR3, the DNA is TGTGCCTGGAGTGAGGGGCCGTCCTCCTACGAGCAGTACGTC. This codes for CAWSEGPSSYEQYV.

V gene TRBV2 combines with J gene TRBJ1-3; D ambiguous. This CDR3 comprises 15 residues. V was cut by 11 bases and J by 3 bases, with 20 bases left in between. Germline assignment: CDR1 SNHLY and CDR2 FYNNEI. In nucleotides, the CDR3 is TGTGCCGGCTGGCCGCTGCAGGAGGTTGGAAACACCATATATTTT. This encodes CAGWPLQEVGNTIYF.

This clone was seen only once. This chain uses TRBV14 with TRBJ2-1; TRBD2 matches 10 bases. Unmatched junction bases numbered 8, after V lost 6 bases and J lost 6 bases. This CDR3 is 15 amino acids long. Germline lookup yields CDR1 SGHDN and CDR2 FVKESK. The CDR3, as DNA: TGTGCCAGCAGGAGAGCGGGGGGGCTCGTCAATGAGCAGTTCTTC. Residues: CASRRAGGLVNEQFF.

The rearrangement joins TRBV30 to TRBJ2-2, with 7 bases lining up with TRBD1. Trimming took 0 bases from V and 6 from J; bases not matched to a gene: 7. This CDR3 is 15 amino acids long. CDR1 and CDR2 (germline): GTSNPN, SVGIG (reference sequence). This CDR3 reads CAWSVRDRVSGELFF. The DNA of the CDR3 is TGTGCCTGGAGTGTACGAGACAGGGTGTCCGGGGAGCTGTTTTTT.

The gene calls are TRBV19 and TRBJ2-3; D possibly corresponds to TRBD2 (7 bases). The CDR3 loop spans 15 amino acids. CDR1 LNHDA and CDR2 SQIVND come from the germline V gene (reference sequence). V was pared by 1 base and J by 4 bases, with 12 bases between. The CDR3 DNA is TGTGCCAGTAGTATAGGAAGGGGGGGAGCAGATACGCAGTATTTT. Translated, it gives CASSIGRGGADTQYF.

This chain links TRBV27 with TRBJ2-3; TRBD1 might be the D (5 bases). Germline CDR1 MNHEY, CDR2 SMNVEV (reference sequence). The V and J ends lost 3 bases and 3 bases respectively, with 22 bases between them. The length of the CDR3 is 18 residues. The DNA for the CDR3 is TGTGCCAGCAGTTTCGAGAGACAGATAAGGATGGGGACAGATACGCAGTATTTT. Amino acids: CASSFERQIRMGTDTQYF.